Listed below are T cell receptor beta chains from one sample, sequenced in a study of OX40 agonist ivuxolimab in advanced cancers. Data came from immunoSEQ multiplex PCR; TCRdb stores just in-frame clones and leaves some out. The sample holds around 75,000 clones, roughly 80% seen once. Sequencing used CD4+ or CD8+ T cells sorted from blood, obtained in a trial of the OX40 agonist ivuxolimab. The receptors stem from an adult with an advanced solid tumor such as melanoma, head and neck, liver or kidney cancer. CDR3s include the opening cysteine and the closing phenylalanine or tryptophan. A D gene is named only where the DNA matches it firmly. Clone size is shown for a subset of rows, as once, few, many or a class of expanded clone.

D gene: -
clone size: -
V gene: TRBV5-3
J gene: TRBJ1-6
CDR3 DNA: TGTGCCAGAAGCTTGCGGGGGGCAGAAAATTCACCCCTCCACTTT
CDR3 protein: CARSLRGAENSPLHF

D gene: -
clone size: -
V gene: TRBV21-1
J gene: TRBJ2-7
CDR3 DNA: TGTGCCAGCAGCAAAGTAAGAGCCGAGGAGGACGGACCCTACGAGCAGTACTTC
CDR3 protein: CASSKVRAEEDGPYEQYF

D gene: -
clone size: -
V gene: TRBV27
J gene: TRBJ1-6
CDR3 DNA: TGTGCCAGCAGGGAGGAGATAGGCTCCTATAATTCACCCCTCCACTTT
CDR3 protein: CASREEIGSYNSPLHF

D gene: -
clone size: -
V gene: TRBV6-5
J gene: TRBJ2-6
CDR3 DNA: TGTGCCAGCAGTTCAGGGGGGTTCGCCAACGTCCTGACTTTC
CDR3 protein: CASSSGGFANVLTF

D gene: TRBD1
clone size: -
V gene: TRBV7-2
J gene: TRBJ2-5
CDR3 DNA: TGTGCCAGCAGCGACGGACAGGATCGGGGCCAGTACTTC
CDR3 protein: CASSDGQDRGQYF

D gene: -
clone size: once
V gene: TRBV14
J gene: TRBJ2-6
CDR3 DNA: TGTGCCAGCAGCCACCTCGTCTCTGGGGCCAACGTCCTGACTTTC
CDR3 protein: CASSHLVSGANVLTF

D gene: TRBD1
clone size: -
V gene: TRBV27
J gene: TRBJ2-6
CDR3 DNA: TGTGCCAGCAGTTTATTAGGGGGCGGGGCCAACGTCCTGACTTTC
CDR3 protein: CASSLLGGGANVLTF

D gene: -
clone size: -
V gene: TRBV2
J gene: TRBJ1-4
CDR3 DNA: TGTGCCAGCAGTGGGGGCAGCTTACAACGAAAACTGTTTTTT
CDR3 protein: CASSGGSLQRKLFF

D gene: -
clone size: few
V gene: TRBV28
J gene: TRBJ1-1
CDR3 DNA: TGTGCCAGCAGTTTACTGAGGGACGCTTTCTTT
CDR3 protein: CASSLLRDAFF

D gene: -
clone size: many
V gene: TRBV2
J gene: TRBJ1-4
CDR3 DNA: TGTGCCAGCAGTTCCAACAGGGCCTCCCGAGGAAAACTGTTTTTT
CDR3 protein: CASSSNRASRGKLFF

D gene: TRBD1
clone size: -
V gene: TRBV6-1
J gene: TRBJ2-7
CDR3 DNA: TGTGCCATCAGTGCCACGGGACAGGGCTACGAGCAGTACTTC
CDR3 protein: CAISATGQGYEQYF

D gene: TRBD1
clone size: few
V gene: TRBV30
J gene: TRBJ1-5
CDR3 DNA: TGTGCCTGGAGTGTACGGGGGACAGGGGGTGGGCAGCCCCAGCATTTT
CDR3 protein: CAWSVRGTGGGQPQHF

D gene: -
clone size: once
V gene: TRBV27
J gene: TRBJ2-2
CDR3 DNA: TGTGCCAGCAGTTTATCGAAGGGGGACACCGGGGAGCTGTTTTTT
CDR3 protein: CASSLSKGDTGELFF

D gene: TRBD2
clone size: -
V gene: TRBV5-1
J gene: TRBJ2-1
CDR3 DNA: TGCGCCAGCAGCTGGGGGCTAGCGGGGAACAATGAGCAGTTCTTC
CDR3 protein: CASSWGLAGNNEQFF

D gene: -
clone size: -
V gene: TRBV19
J gene: TRBJ2-1
CDR3 DNA: TGTGCCAGTAGCAAAACGGGGGGCCCCTACAATGAGCAGTTCTTC
CDR3 protein: CASSKTGGPYNEQFF

D gene: -
clone size: few
V gene: TRBV5-1
J gene: TRBJ2-2
CDR3 DNA: TGCGCCAGCAGCCCGCCGTTAGGGCCGAACACCGGGGAGCTGTTTTTT
CDR3 protein: CASSPPLGPNTGELFF

D gene: -
clone size: -
V gene: TRBV28
J gene: TRBJ2-7
CDR3 DNA: TGTGCCAGCAGGATAAGGGGCCGGGGTAAGATCTCCTACGAGCAGTACTTC
CDR3 protein: CASRIRGRGKISYEQYF

D gene: -
clone size: -
V gene: TRBV19
J gene: TRBJ1-5
CDR3 DNA: TGTGCCAGTACCAGTGAGGTCAGCCGAGGGCAGCCCCAGCATTTT
CDR3 protein: CASTSEVSRGQPQHF

D gene: TRBD1
clone size: -
V gene: TRBV7-9
J gene: TRBJ1-5
CDR3 DNA: TGTGCCAGCAGCTTAGGGGACAGAGAGTATCAGCCCCAGCATTTT
CDR3 protein: CASSLGDREYQPQHF

D gene: -
clone size: -
V gene: TRBV5-1
J gene: TRBJ2-3
CDR3 DNA: TGCGCCAGCAGCTTGAGAGGGGTAGATACGCAGTATTTT
CDR3 protein: CASSLRGVDTQYF

D gene: TRBD2
clone size: -
V gene: TRBV10-1
J gene: TRBJ2-7
CDR3 DNA: TGCGCCAGCAGTGATCCCAACCGGACTAGCGGGGGTCACCCCGCGGAATACGAGCAGTACTTC
CDR3 protein: CASSDPNRTSGGHPAEYEQYF

D gene: -
clone size: -
V gene: TRBV9
J gene: TRBJ2-7
CDR3 DNA: TGTGCCAGCAGCACCCACGGGGGCGCCTCGGGGGAGCAGTACTTC
CDR3 protein: CASSTHGGASGEQYF

D gene: -
clone size: -
V gene: TRBV7-8
J gene: TRBJ2-7
CDR3 DNA: TGTGCCAGCAGCTTCCTGCGGGACGAGCAGTACTTC
CDR3 protein: CASSFLRDEQYF

D gene: -
clone size: -
V gene: TRBV15
J gene: TRBJ2-3
CDR3 DNA: TGTGCCACCAGCAGATTCGGTGGGCAGACGAGCACAGATACGCAGTATTTT
CDR3 protein: CATSRFGGQTSTDTQYF

D gene: -
clone size: once
V gene: TRBV2
J gene: TRBJ1-4
CDR3 DNA: TGTGCCAGCAGTGTCCGGGATCTGTTTTTT
CDR3 protein: CASSVRDLFF

D gene: -
clone size: -
V gene: TRBV4-1
J gene: TRBJ1-5
CDR3 DNA: TGCGCCAGCAGCCAGGCCCCCCCCAGGGCCCCAAGCAATCAGCCCCAGCATTTT
CDR3 protein: CASSQAPPRAPSNQPQHF

D gene: TRBD2
clone size: -
V gene: TRBV6-5
J gene: TRBJ2-3
CDR3 DNA: TGTGCCAGCAGTCTTCTGCCCCGGACTAGTGCGTATTTT
CDR3 protein: CASSLLPRTSAYF

D gene: -
clone size: -
V gene: TRBV5-1
J gene: TRBJ2-1
CDR3 DNA: TGCGCCAGCAGCTTAGCACAGAACAATGAGCAGTTCTTC
CDR3 protein: CASSLAQNNEQFF

D gene: -
clone size: -
V gene: TRBV11-2
J gene: TRBJ1-1
CDR3 DNA: TGTGCCAGCAGCTTAGATAAGGGGGTTCGGGGGGAAGCTTTCTTT
CDR3 protein: CASSLDKGVRGEAFF

D gene: TRBD2
clone size: -
V gene: TRBV9
J gene: TRBJ2-5
CDR3 DNA: TGTGCCAGCAGTGAACGGGGGGGGACCCAGTACTTC
CDR3 protein: CASSERGGTQYF

D gene: TRBD1
clone size: -
V gene: TRBV5-1
J gene: TRBJ2-3
CDR3 DNA: TGCGCCAGCAGCCTCGGACAGGGGGATACGCAGTATTTT
CDR3 protein: CASSLGQGDTQYF

D gene: -
clone size: -
V gene: TRBV7-9
J gene: TRBJ2-5
CDR3 DNA: TGTGCCAGCAGCTTAGCCATCGGGGGCGGTGAGACCCAGTACTTC
CDR3 protein: CASSLAIGGGETQYF

D gene: TRBD1
clone size: -
V gene: TRBV6-5
J gene: TRBJ2-7
CDR3 DNA: TGTGCCAGCCGGGACAGGGGCCACGAGCAGTACTTC
CDR3 protein: CASRDRGHEQYF

D gene: TRBD2
clone size: -
V gene: TRBV6-1
J gene: TRBJ2-3
CDR3 DNA: TGTGCCAGCAGTGCACCGGGGGGGAGAAAGCAGTATTTT
CDR3 protein: CASSAPGGRKQYF

D gene: TRBD2
clone size: -
V gene: TRBV5-1
J gene: TRBJ2-3
CDR3 DNA: TGCGCCAGCCGGTGGCTAGCGGGGTCCACAGATACGCAGTATTTT
CDR3 protein: CASRWLAGSTDTQYF

D gene: -
clone size: -
V gene: TRBV10-1
J gene: TRBJ1-2
CDR3 DNA: TGCGCCAGCAGCCCCGACAGGTACACCTTC
CDR3 protein: CASSPDRYTF

D gene: TRBD1
clone size: -
V gene: TRBV9
J gene: TRBJ2-7
CDR3 DNA: TGTGCCAGCGCACAGGGGATAGGCGAGCAGTACTTC
CDR3 protein: CASAQGIGEQYF

D gene: -
clone size: -
V gene: TRBV23-1
J gene: TRBJ2-1
CDR3 DNA: TGCGCCAGCAGTCAATCGGCAGGTTACAATGAGCAGTTCTTC
CDR3 protein: CASSQSAGYNEQFF

D gene: -
clone size: -
V gene: TRBV5-4
J gene: TRBJ1-6
CDR3 DNA: TGTGCCAGCAGGAAGGACAGTTCCATGAGCTCCTATAATTCACCCCTCCACTTT
CDR3 protein: CASRKDSSMSSYNSPLHF

D gene: -
clone size: -
V gene: TRBV7-9
J gene: TRBJ2-1
CDR3 DNA: TGTGCCAGCAGCACGGAGGGTGAGCAGTTCTTC
CDR3 protein: CASSTEGEQFF

D gene: TRBD1
clone size: few
V gene: TRBV27
J gene: TRBJ2-7
CDR3 DNA: TGTGCCAGCAGTACAGGGGTCTGGGAGCAGTACTTC
CDR3 protein: CASSTGVWEQYF

D gene: TRBD2
clone size: -
V gene: TRBV28
J gene: TRBJ2-2
CDR3 DNA: TGTGCCAGCACCACAGGGGGACTAGCGGCGAACACCGGGGAGCTGTTTTTT
CDR3 protein: CASTTGGLAANTGELFF

D gene: -
clone size: -
V gene: TRBV6-6
J gene: TRBJ2-3
CDR3 DNA: TGTGCCAGCAGTCCGCAGGCAGATACGCAGTATTTT
CDR3 protein: CASSPQADTQYF

D gene: TRBD1
clone size: -
V gene: TRBV6-1
J gene: TRBJ2-5
CDR3 DNA: TGTGCCAGCAGTGGGGACAGGACAAGCCAAGAGACCCAGTACTTC
CDR3 protein: CASSGDRTSQETQYF

D gene: TRBD2
clone size: -
V gene: TRBV18
J gene: TRBJ2-1
CDR3 DNA: TGTGCCAGCTCACCTCTTAGCGGGGGGGCCGGGGAGCAGTTCTTC
CDR3 protein: CASSPLSGGAGEQFF

D gene: -
clone size: -
V gene: TRBV7-8
J gene: TRBJ2-1
CDR3 DNA: TGTGCCAGCAGCACTCGGCGGCTAGCGCTCGTTAAGCAGTTCTTC
CDR3 protein: CASSTRRLALVKQFF

D gene: TRBD2
clone size: -
V gene: TRBV7-7
J gene: TRBJ2-5
CDR3 DNA: TGTGCCAGCAGCCCAGCGGGGATCGGGGAGACCCAGTACTTC
CDR3 protein: CASSPAGIGETQYF

D gene: TRBD1
clone size: -
V gene: TRBV7-9
J gene: TRBJ1-1
CDR3 DNA: TGTGCCAGCAGCTCCCCTCCTAACAGGGGGCGCGGAGCTTTCTTT
CDR3 protein: CASSSPPNRGRGAFF

D gene: TRBD1
clone size: -
V gene: TRBV5-1
J gene: TRBJ1-4
CDR3 DNA: TGCGCCAGCAGCTTGGCGCCCGGACAGGGGAGGGGTGAAAAACTGTTTTTT
CDR3 protein: CASSLAPGQGRGEKLFF

D gene: TRBD1
clone size: -
V gene: TRBV5-1
J gene: TRBJ2-3
CDR3 DNA: TGCGCCAGCAGCTTGGGCCACCGGGACAGGAGCACAGATACGCAGTATTTT
CDR3 protein: CASSLGHRDRSTDTQYF

D gene: -
clone size: few
V gene: TRBV5-1
J gene: TRBJ1-1
CDR3 DNA: TGCGCCAGCAGCTTGCGGGCCTCCGGGGGGGGCACTGAAGCTTTCTTT
CDR3 protein: CASSLRASGGGTEAFF